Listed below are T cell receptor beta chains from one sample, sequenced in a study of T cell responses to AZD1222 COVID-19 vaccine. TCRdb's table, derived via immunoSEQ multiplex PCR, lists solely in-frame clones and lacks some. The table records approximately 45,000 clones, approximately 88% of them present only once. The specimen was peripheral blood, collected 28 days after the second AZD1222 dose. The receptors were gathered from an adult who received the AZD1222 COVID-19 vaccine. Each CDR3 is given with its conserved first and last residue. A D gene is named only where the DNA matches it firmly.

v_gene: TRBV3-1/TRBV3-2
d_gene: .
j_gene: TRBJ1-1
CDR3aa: CASSLPGTTEAFF
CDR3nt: TGTGCCAGCAGCCTTCCCGGGACAACTGAAGCTTTCTTT

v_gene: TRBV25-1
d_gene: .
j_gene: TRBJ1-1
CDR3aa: CASSEMDLGGTEAFF
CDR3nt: TGTGCCAGCAGTGAAATGGACTTGGGGGGGACTGAAGCTTTCTTT

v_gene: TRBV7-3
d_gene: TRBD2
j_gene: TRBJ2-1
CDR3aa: CASSPRGTSGSHEQFF
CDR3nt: TGTGCCAGCAGCCCCCGCGGGACTAGCGGGAGTCATGAGCAGTTCTTC

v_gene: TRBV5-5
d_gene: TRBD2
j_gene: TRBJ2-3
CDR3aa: CASSPLAGGPSDTQYF
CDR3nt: TGTGCCAGCAGCCCTCTAGCGGGGGGGCCCTCAGATACGCAGTATTTT

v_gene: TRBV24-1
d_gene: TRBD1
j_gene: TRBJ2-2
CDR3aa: CATSEGPGQGAGELFF
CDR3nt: TGTGCCACCAGTGAAGGCCCGGGACAGGGGGCCGGGGAGCTGTTTTTT

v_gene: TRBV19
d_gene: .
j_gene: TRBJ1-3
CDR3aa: CASSVTGSGNTIYF
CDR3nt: TGTGCCAGTAGTGTTACAGGGAGCGGAAACACCATATATTTT

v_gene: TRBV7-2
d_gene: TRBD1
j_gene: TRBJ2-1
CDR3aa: CASRKGAGNEQFF
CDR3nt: TGTGCCAGCAGGAAGGGGGCCGGGAATGAGCAGTTCTTC

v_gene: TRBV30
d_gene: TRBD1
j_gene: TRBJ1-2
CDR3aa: CACAGQGNYGYTF
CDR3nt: TGTGCCTGTGCGGGACAGGGGAACTATGGCTACACCTTC

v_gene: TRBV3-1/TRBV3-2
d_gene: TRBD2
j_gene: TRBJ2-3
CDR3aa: CASSQAPAGVSTDTQYF
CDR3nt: TGTGCCAGCAGCCAAGCGCCAGCGGGGGTGTCCACAGATACGCAGTATTTT

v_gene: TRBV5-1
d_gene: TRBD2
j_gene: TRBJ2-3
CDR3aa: CASSESGGAADTQYF
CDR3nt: TGCGCCAGCAGCGAAAGCGGGGGGGCAGCAGATACGCAGTATTTT